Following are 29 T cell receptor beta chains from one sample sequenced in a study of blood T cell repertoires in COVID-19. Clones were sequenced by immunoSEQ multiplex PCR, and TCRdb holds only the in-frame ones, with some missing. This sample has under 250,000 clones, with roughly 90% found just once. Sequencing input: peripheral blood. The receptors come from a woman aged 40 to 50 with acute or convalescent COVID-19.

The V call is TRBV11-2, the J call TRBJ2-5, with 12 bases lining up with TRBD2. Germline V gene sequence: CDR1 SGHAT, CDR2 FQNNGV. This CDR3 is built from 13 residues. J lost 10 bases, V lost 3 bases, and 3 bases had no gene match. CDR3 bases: TGTGCCAGCAGCTTGACTAGCGGGAGAGGCCAGTACTTC. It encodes CASSLTSGRGQYF.

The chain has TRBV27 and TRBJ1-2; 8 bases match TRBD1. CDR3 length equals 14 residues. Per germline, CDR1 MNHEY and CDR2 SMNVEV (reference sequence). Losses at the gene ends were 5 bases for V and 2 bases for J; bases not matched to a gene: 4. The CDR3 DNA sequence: TGTGCCAGCAGTCCGACAGGGGCGAACTATGGCTACACCTTC. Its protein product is CASSPTGANYGYTF.

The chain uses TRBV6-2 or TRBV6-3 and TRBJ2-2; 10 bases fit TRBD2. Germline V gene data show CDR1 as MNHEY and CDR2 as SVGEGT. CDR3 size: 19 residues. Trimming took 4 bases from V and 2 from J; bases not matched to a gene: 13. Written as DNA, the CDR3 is TGTGCCAGCAGTTCCGCGCGGGGGAGCGGGGGGGCCAACACCGGGGAGCTGTTTTTT. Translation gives CASSSARGSGGANTGELFF.

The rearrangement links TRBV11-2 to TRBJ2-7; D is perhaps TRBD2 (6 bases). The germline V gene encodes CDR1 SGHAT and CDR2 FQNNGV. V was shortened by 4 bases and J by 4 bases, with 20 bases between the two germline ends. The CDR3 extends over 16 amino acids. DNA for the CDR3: TGTGCCAGCAGCTCGGCGCGTTATTTTGGAGGGTACGAGCAGTACGTC. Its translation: CASSSARYFGGYEQYV.

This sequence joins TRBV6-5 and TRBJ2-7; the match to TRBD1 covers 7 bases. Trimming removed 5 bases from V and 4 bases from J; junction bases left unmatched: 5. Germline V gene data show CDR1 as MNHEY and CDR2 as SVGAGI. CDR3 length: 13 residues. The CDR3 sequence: CASSLGDSYEQYV. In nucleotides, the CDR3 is TGTGCCAGCAGTCTTGGGGACAGTTACGAGCAGTACGTC.

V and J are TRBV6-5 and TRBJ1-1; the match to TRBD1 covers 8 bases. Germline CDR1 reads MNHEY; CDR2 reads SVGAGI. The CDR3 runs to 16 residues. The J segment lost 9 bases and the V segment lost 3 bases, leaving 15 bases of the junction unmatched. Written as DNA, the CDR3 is TGTGCCAGCAGTTATTCGATCGGCGGACAGGGATGGCAAGCTTTCTTT. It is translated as CASSYSIGGQGWQAFF.

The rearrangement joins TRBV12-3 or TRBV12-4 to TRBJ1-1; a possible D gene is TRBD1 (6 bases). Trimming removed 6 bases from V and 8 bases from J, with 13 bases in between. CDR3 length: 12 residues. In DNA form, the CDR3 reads TGTGCCAGCAGACTACCGGGACAAGAAGCTTTCTTT. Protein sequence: CASRLPGQEAFF.

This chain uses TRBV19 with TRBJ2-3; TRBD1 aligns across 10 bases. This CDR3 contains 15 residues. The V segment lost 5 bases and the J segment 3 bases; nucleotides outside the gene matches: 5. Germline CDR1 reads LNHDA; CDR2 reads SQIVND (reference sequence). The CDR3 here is CASSFGQGDTDTQYF. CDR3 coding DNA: TGTGCCAGTAGTTTCGGACAGGGGGATACAGATACGCAGTATTTT.

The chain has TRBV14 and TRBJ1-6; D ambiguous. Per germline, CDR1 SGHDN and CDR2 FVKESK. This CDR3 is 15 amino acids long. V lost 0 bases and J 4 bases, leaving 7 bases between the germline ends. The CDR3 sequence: CASSQERRYNSPLHF. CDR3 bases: TGTGCCAGCAGCCAAGAAAGGCGGTATAATTCACCCCTCCACTTT.

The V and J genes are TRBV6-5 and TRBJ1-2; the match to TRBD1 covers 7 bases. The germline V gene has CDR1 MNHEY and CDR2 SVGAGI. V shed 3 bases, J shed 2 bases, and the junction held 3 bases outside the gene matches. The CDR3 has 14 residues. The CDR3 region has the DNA TGTGCCAGCAGTTATTTGGGACAGAACTATGGCTACACCTTC. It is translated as CASSYLGQNYGYTF.

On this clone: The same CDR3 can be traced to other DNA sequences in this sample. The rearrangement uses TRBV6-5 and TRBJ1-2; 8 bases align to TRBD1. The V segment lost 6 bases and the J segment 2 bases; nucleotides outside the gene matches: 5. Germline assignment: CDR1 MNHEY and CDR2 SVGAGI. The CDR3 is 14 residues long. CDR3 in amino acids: CASSRTGTNYGYTF. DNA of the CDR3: TGTGCCAGCAGCAGGACAGGGACGAACTATGGCTACACCTTC.

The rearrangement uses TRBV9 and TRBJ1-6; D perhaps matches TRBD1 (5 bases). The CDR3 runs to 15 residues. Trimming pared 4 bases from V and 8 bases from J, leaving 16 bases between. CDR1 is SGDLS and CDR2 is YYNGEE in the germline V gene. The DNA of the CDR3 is TGTGCCAGCAGCTGGGGGGAGGGGTCGGATTCACCCCTCCACTTT. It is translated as CASSWGEGSDSPLHF.

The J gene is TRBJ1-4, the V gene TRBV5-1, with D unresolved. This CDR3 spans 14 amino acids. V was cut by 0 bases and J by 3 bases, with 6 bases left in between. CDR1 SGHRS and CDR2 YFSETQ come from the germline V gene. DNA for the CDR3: TGCGCCAGCAGCTTGGCCGCGCCTAATGAAAAACTGTTTTTT. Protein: CASSLAAPNEKLFF.

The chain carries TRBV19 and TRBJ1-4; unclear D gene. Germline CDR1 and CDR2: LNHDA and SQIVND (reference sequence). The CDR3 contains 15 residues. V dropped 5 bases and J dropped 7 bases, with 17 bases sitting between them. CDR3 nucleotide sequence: TGTGCCAGTAGTGATCGGCCGCTAGGATTTGAAAAACTGTTTTTT. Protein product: CASSDRPLGFEKLFF. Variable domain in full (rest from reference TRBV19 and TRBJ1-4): DGGITQSPKYLFRKEGQNVTLSCEQNLNHDAMYWYRQDPGQGLRLIYYSQIVNDFQKGDIAEGYSVSREKKESFPLTVTSAQKNPTAFYLCASSDRPLGFEKLFFGSGTQLSVL.

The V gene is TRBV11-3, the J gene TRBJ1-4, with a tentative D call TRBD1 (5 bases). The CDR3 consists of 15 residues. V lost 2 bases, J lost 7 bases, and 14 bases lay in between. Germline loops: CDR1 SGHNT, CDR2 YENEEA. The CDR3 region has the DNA TGTGCCAGCAGCTTATGTCCCGGGGGTCCTGAAAAACTGTTTTTT. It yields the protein CASSLCPGGPEKLFF.

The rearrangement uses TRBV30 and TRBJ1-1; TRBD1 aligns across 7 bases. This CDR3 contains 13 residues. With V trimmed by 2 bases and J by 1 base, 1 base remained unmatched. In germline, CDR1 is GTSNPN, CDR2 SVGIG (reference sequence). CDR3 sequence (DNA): TGTGCCTGGAGTCGGACAGGGAACACTGAAGCTTTCTTT. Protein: CAWSRTGNTEAFF.

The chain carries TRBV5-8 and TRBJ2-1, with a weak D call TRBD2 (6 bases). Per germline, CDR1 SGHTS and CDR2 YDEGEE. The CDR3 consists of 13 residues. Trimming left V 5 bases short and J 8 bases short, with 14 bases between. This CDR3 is CASRSGTYHEQFF. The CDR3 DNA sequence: TGTGCCAGCAGATCTGGGACTTACCATGAGCAGTTCTTC.

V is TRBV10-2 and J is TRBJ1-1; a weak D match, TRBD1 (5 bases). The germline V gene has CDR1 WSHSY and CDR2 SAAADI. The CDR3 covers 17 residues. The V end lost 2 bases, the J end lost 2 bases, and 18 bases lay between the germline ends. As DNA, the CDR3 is TGCGCCAGCAGTGAGGGGACTTTTACTTGGGGTAACACTGAAGCTTTCTTT. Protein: CASSEGTFTWGNTEAFF.

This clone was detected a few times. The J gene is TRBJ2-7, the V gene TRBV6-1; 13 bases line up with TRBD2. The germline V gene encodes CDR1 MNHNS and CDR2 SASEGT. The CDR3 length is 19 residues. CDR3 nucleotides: TGTGCCAGCAGTGAAGGCCCTACTAGCGGGGGGGCCGTGCTATACGTGCAGTACGTC. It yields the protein CASSEGPTSGGAVLYVQYV.

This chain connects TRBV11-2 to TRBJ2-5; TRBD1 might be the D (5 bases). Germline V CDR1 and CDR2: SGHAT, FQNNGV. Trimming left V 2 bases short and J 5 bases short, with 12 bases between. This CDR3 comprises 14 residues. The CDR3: CASSLNAGPETQYF. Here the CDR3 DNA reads TGTGCCAGCAGCTTAAACGCAGGGCCCGAGACCCAGTACTTC.

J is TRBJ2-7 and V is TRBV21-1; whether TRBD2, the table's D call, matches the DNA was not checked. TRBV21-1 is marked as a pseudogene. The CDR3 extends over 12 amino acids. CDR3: CASSNLVYEQYV. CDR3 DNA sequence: TGTGCCAGCAGCAATCTAGTCTACGAGCAGTACGTC.

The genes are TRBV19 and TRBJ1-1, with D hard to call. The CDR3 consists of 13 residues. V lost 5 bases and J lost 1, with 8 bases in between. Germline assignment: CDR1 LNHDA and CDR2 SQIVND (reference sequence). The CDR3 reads CASSYAGNTEAFF. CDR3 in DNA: TGTGCCAGTAGTTACGCAGGGAACACTGAAGCTTTCTTT.

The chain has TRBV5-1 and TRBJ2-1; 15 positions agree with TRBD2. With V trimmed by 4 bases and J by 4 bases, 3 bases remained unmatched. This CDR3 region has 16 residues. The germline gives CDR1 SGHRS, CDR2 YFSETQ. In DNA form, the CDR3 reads TGCGCCAGCAGCCCAGGGACTAGCGGGGGGTACAATGAGCAGTTCTTC. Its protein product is CASSPGTSGGYNEQFF.

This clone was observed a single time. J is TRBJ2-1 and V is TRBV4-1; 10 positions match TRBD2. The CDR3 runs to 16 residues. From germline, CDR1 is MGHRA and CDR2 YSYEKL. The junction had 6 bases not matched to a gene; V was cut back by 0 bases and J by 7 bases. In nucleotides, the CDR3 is TGCGCCAGCAGCCAAGAGAAGCGGGGGGGTGTGAATGAGCAGTTCTTC. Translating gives CASSQEKRGGVNEQFF.

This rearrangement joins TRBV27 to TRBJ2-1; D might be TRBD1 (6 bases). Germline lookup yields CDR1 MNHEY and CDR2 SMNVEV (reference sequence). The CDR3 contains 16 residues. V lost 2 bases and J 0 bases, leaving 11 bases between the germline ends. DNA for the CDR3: TGTGCCAGCAGTTTACAGGGGACGGGCTCCTACAATGAGCAGTTCTTC. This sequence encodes CASSLQGTGSYNEQFF.

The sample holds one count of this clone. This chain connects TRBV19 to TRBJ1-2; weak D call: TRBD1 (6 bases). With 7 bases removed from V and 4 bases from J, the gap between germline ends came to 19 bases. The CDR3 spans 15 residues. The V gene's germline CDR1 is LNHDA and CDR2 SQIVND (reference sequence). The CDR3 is CASMRAGQGFYGYTF. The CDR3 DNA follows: TGTGCCAGTATGCGGGCAGGGCAGGGGTTCTATGGCTACACCTTC. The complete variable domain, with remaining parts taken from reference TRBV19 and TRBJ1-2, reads DGGITQSPKYLFRKEGQNVTLSCEQNLNHDAMYWYRQDPGQGLRLIYYSQIVNDFQKGDIAEGYSVSREKKESFPLTVTSAQKNPTAFYLCASMRAGQGFYGYTFGSGTRLTVV.

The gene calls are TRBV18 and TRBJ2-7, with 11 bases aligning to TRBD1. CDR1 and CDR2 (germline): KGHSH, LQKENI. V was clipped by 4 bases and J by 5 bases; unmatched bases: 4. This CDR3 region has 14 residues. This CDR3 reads CASSQRDRGDEQYV. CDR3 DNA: TGTGCCAGCTCACAAAGGGACAGGGGGGACGAGCAGTACGTC.

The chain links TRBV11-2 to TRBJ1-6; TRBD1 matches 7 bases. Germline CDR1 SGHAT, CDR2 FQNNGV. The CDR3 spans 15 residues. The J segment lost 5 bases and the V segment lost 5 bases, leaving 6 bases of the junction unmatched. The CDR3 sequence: CASSRYGTDNSPLHF. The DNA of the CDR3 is TGTGCCAGCAGCCGATATGGGACAGATAATTCACCCCTCCACTTT.

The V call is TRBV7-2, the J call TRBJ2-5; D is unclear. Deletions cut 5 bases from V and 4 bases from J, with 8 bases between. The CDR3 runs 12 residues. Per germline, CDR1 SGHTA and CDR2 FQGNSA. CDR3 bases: TGTGCCAGCAGCGCTATCCGAGAGACCCAGTACTTC. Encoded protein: CASSAIRETQYF.